This T cell receptor beta chain came from a study of T cells expressing NK-cell markers. Study context: Eight donors were sequenced, seven testing HCMV-seropositive and one testing seronegative.

The TCR beta cDNA came from 5'RACE template switching with UMIs. TCRdb reanalyzed the 5' RACE reads and collapses them to one entry per CDR3 protein, without DNA. This repertoire includes roughly 350,000 distinct CDR3 sequences. Germline CDR1 is DFQATT and CDR2 is SNEGSKA (reference sequence). This CDR3 comprises 12 residues. This chain connects TRBV20-1 to TRBJ1-2; the D call from TCRdb, TRBD1, cannot be confirmed without DNA. This sequence originates from a man aged 18-69 years in good health. The sample comprised blood T cells: a sorted CD56 or NKG2C T cell subset, CD4+ or CD8+ T cells, or bulk PBMC T cells (not recorded which). This CDR3 reads CSAGQGIGGYTF.